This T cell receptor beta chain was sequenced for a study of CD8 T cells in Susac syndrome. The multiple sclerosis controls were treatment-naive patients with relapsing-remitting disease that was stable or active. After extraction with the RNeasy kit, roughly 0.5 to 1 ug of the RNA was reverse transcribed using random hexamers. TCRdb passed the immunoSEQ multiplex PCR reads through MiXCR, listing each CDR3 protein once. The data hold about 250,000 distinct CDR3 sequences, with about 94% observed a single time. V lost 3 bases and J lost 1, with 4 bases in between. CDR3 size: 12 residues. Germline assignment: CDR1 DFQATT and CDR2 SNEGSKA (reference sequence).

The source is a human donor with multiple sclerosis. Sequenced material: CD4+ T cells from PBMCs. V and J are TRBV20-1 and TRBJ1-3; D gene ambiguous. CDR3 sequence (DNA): TGCAGTGCTAGCCGGTCTGGAAACACCATATATTTT. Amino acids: CSASRSGNTIYF.